This T cell receptor beta chain comes out of a study of identical twins. Template switching added a universal primer site; cDNA carried unique molecular identifiers. TCRdb itself ran the 5' RACE reads through MiXCR, one entry per CDR3 protein. The table has approximately 590,000 distinct CDR3 sequences, nearly 10% seen once; the top ten hold 2.5% to 3.5%. Of note for this clonotype: Its specificity is unknown.

Study outcomes and limitations: Abundant beta clonotypes from cord blood bore fewer insertions; memory repertoires lacked this pattern.

The same data also went into a second study, on yellow fever vaccine responses in identical twins.

Sequencing was performed on PBMCs. This TCR came from a woman aged 18-29 years in good health.

Here the CDR3 DNA reads TGTGCCAGCAGCGGACCAGGGGAAGAAAAACTGTTTTTT. Residues: CASSGPGEEKLFF. The J gene is TRBJ1-4, the V gene TRBV4-2; tentatively, D is TRBD1 (6 bases). Germline V gene data show CDR1 as LGHNA and CDR2 as YNFKEQ. V lost 5 bases and J lost 8, with 12 bases in between. The CDR3 spans 13 residues.